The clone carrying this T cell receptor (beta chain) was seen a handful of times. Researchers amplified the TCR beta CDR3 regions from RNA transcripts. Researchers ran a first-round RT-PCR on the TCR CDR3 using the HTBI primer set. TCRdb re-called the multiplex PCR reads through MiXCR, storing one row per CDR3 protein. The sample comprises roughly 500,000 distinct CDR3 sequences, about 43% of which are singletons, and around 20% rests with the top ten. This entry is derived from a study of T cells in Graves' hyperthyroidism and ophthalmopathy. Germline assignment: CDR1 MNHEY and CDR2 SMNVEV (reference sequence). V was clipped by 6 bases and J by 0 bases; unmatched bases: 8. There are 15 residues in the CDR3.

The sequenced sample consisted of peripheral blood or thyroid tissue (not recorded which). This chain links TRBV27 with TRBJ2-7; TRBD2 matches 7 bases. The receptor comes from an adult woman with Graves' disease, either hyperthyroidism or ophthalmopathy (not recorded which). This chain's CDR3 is CASSRAGSLSYEQYF. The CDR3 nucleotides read TGTGCCAGCAGCCGAGCGGGGAGTCTCTCCTACGAGCAGTACTTC.